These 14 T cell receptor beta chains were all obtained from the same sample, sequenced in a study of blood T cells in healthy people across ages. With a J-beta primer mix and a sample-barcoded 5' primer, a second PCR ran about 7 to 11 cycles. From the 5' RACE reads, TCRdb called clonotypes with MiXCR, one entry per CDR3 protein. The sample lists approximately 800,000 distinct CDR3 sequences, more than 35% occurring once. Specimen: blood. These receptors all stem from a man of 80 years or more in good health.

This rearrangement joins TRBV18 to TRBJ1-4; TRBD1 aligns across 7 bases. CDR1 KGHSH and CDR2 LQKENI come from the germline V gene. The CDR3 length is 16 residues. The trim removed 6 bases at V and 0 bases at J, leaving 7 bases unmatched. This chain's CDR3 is CASSGQTGATNEKLFF. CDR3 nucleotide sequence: TGTGCCAGCTCGGGACAGACCGGTGCAACTAATGAAAAACTGTTTTTT.

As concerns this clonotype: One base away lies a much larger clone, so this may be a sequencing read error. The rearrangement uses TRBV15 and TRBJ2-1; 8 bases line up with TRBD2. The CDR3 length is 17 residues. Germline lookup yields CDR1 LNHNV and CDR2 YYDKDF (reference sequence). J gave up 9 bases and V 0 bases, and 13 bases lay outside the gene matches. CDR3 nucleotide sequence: TGTGCCACCAGCAGAGATCATGCGGGAGGCACTTTCGGTGAGCAGTTCTTC. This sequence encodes CATSRDHAGGTFGEQFF.

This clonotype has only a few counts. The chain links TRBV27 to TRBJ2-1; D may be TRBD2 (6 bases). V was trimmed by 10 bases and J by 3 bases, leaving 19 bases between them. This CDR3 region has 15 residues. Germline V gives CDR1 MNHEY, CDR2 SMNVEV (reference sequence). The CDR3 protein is CATRRAGINYNEQFF. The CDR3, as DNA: TGTGCCACCCGAAGGGCGGGGATTAACTACAATGAGCAGTTCTTC.

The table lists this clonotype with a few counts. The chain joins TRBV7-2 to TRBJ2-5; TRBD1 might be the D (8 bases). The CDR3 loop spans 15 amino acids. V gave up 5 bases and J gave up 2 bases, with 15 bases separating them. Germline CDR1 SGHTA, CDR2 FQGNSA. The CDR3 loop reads CASSPGGDRQETQYF. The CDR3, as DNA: TGTGCCAGCAGCCCTGGGGGGGACAGGCAAGAGACCCAGTACTTC.

CDR3 DNA sequence: TGTGCCAGCAGCGAGCCAGGTAGCGGGATGAATGAGCAGTTCTTC. It specifies CASSEPGSGMNEQFF. The chain employs TRBV7-3 and TRBJ2-1, with 8 positions matching TRBD2. The CDR3 covers 15 residues. With V trimmed by 5 bases and J by 7 bases, 10 bases remained unmatched. CDR1 and CDR2 from the germline V gene are SGHTA and FQGTGA.

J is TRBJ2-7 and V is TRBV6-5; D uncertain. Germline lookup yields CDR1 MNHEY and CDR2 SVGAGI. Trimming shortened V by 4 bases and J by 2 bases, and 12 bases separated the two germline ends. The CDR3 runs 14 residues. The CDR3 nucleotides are TGTGCCAGCAGTTCAGTCCAACGCGCCTACGAGCAGTACTTC. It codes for CASSSVQRAYEQYF.

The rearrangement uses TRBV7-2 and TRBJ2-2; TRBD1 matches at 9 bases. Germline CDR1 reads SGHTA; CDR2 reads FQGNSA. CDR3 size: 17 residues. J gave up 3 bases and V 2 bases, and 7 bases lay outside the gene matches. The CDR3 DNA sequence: TGTGCCAGCAGCTTATCAAGACAGGGGGTACACACCGGGGAGCTGTTTTTT. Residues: CASSLSRQGVHTGELFF.

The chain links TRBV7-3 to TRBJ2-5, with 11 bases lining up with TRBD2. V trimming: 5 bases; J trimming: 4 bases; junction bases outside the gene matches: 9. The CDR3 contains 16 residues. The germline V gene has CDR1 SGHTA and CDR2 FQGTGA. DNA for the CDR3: TGTGCCAGCAGCCAACTAGCGGGAGAGGGTTTAGAGACCCAGTACTTC. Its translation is CASSQLAGEGLETQYF.

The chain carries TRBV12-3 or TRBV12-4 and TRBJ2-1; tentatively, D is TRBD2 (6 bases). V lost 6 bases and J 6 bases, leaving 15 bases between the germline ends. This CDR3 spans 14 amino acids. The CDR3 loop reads CASSPGAGSNEQFF. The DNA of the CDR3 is TGTGCCAGCAGCCCCGGGGCGGGGAGCAATGAGCAGTTCTTC.

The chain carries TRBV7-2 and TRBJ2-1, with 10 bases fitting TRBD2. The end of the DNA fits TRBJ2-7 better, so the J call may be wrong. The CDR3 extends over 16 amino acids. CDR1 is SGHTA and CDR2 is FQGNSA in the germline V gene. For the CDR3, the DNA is TGTGCCAGCAGCCCCCAACCTAGCGGGAGTCCGCATGAGCAGTACTTC. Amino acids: CASSPQPSGSPHEQYF.

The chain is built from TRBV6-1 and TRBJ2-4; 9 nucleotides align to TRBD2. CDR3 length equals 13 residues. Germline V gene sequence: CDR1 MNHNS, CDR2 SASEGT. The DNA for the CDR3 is TGTGCTAGCGGGAGATGGGAGGAAAACATTCAGTACTTC. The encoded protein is CASGRWEENIQYF.

The CDR3 loop is CAISEEGLPQHF. The CDR3 DNA is TGTGCCATCAGTGAAGAGGGGCTGCCCCAGCATTTT. The chain joins TRBV10-3 to TRBJ1-5, with a weak D call TRBD1 (5 bases). Germline assignment: CDR1 ENHRY and CDR2 SYGVKD. This CDR3 region has 12 residues. V was cut by 3 bases and J by 9 bases, with 9 bases left in between.

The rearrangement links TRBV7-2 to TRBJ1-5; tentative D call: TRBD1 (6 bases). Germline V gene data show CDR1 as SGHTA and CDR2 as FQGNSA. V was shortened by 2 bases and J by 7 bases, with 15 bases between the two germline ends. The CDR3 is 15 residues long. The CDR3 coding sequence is TGTGCCAGCAGCTTAAGGTCAGGGGTGATCCAGCCCCAGCATTTT. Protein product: CASSLRSGVIQPQHF.

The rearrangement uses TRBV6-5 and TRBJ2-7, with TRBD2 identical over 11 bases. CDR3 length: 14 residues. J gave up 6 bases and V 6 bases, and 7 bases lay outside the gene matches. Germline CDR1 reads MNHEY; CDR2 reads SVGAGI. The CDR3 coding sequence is TGTGCCAGCAGGCCGCTAGCGGGAGGCCCCGAGCAGTACTTC. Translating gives CASRPLAGGPEQYF.